A single sample gave rise to the 4 T cell receptor beta chains below, sequenced in a study of CD8 T cells in Susac syndrome. With random hexamers, roughly 0.45 to 1 ug RNA was reverse transcribed. TCRdb re-called the immunoSEQ multiplex PCR reads through MiXCR, storing one row per CDR3 protein. Of under 200,000 distinct CDR3 sequences in the sample, about 95% were seen once. The sample taken for sequencing was CD8+ T cells from PBMCs. The receptors derive from a human donor with multiple sclerosis.

The J gene is TRBJ2-3, the V gene TRBV30; D gene ambiguous. Germline V gives CDR1 GTSNPN, CDR2 SVGIG (reference sequence). The CDR3 has 14 amino acids. With 4 bases removed from V and 0 bases from J, the gap between germline ends came to 11 bases. CDR3 region: CAWTGESSTDTQYF. As DNA, the CDR3 is TGTGCCTGGACTGGAGAATCTAGCACAGATACGCAGTATTTT.

The chain couples TRBV7-9 to TRBJ2-7, with 10 bases identical to TRBD1. From germline, CDR1 is SEHNR and CDR2 FQNEAQ (reference sequence). CDR3 size: 16 residues. Losses at the gene ends were 1 base for V and 5 bases for J; bases not matched to a gene: 8. The chain's CDR3 is CASSLGGTGVEHEQYF. The CDR3 DNA sequence: TGTGCCAGCAGCTTAGGGGGGACAGGGGTTGAACACGAGCAGTACTTC. The full variable domain, completed using reference TRBV7-9 and TRBJ2-7, is DTGVSQNPRHKITKRGQNVTFRCDPISEHNRLYWYRQTLGQGPEFLTYFQNEAQLEKSRLLSDRFSAERPKGSFSTLEIQRTEQGDSAMYLCASSLGGTGVEHEQYFGPGTRLTVT.

The V and J genes are TRBV12-3 or TRBV12-4 and TRBJ1-2; D may be TRBD1 (5 bases). V was trimmed by 3 bases and J by 10 bases, leaving 12 bases between them. CDR3 size: 12 residues. The CDR3 is CASSFYTGLYTF. The CDR3 nucleotides are TGTGCCAGCAGTTTTTACACGGGGCTCTACACCTTC.

The genes are TRBV3-1 and TRBJ2-5; the D is unclear. The CDR3 contains 15 residues. V lost 7 bases, J lost 1 base, and 16 bases lay in between. Germline values: CDR1 LGHDT, CDR2 YNNKEL (reference sequence). Here the CDR3 reads CASTPKGASQETQYF. The CDR3 DNA sequence: TGTGCCAGCACCCCCAAGGGTGCCAGCCAAGAGACCCAGTACTTC.